This TCR beta chain was sequenced during a study of T cell responses to AZD1222 COVID-19 vaccine. Study context: Pooling covered second doses at about 4 or about 12 weeks.

Remarks on this clone: Its antigen is undetermined.

The CDR3 spans 16 residues. The germline gives CDR1 SGDLS, CDR2 YYNGEE. Trimming removed 6 bases from V and 1 base from J, with 19 bases in between. TCRdb's copy holds only in-frame clones and misses some; the assay was immunoSEQ multiplex PCR. The table records just over 95,000 clones, roughly nine tenths of them present only once. Notes on the study in general: Baseline seropositivity occurred in only a handful of AZD1222 recipients. In a largely white British group with more females than males, clonal diversity was possibly underestimated.

The clonotype originates from an adult in good health. The sequences come from peripheral blood, collected on day 0 of AZD1222 vaccination. The V and J genes are TRBV9 and TRBJ1-1; D gene uncertain. DNA for the CDR3: TGTGCCAGCACCTCAACCCCCTACGGATCGAACACTGAAGCTTTCTTT. Translated: CASTSTPYGSNTEAFF.